This entry features one TCR beta chain sequence. The sample comes from a study of blood T cell repertoires in COVID-19. The wider study: Acute and convalescent COVID-19 specimens originated in the United States, Italy and Spain. T cells, B-cell-depleted T cells, or PBMCs supplied cDNA or gDNA.

The CDR3 runs 16 residues. V shed 7 bases and J shed 2 bases, with 20 bases lying between them. Germline CDR1 reads SQVTM; CDR2 reads ANQGSEA. While infection was still active, Seattle patients were enrolled and then followed longitudinally. Per the authors' pipeline: Amplification from reference gene primers served as the basis for estimated nucleated cell counts. Sequenced by immunoSEQ multiplex PCR; TCRdb stores in-frame clones only, minus some. That table gives V, J and clone size, and the DNA gave D and trimming. This table holds roughly 180,000 clones, about three quarters found once. The sequencing input was peripheral blood. This receptor was obtained from a woman older than 75 with COVID-19, enrolled during active disease. This rearrangement joins TRBV29-1 to TRBJ2-2, with a possible D match to TRBD2 (5 bases). The CDR3 spells CSAIPNRGSNTGELFF. The CDR3 DNA reads TGCAGCGCCATTCCCAACCGGGGATCTAACACCGGGGAGCTGTTTTTT.